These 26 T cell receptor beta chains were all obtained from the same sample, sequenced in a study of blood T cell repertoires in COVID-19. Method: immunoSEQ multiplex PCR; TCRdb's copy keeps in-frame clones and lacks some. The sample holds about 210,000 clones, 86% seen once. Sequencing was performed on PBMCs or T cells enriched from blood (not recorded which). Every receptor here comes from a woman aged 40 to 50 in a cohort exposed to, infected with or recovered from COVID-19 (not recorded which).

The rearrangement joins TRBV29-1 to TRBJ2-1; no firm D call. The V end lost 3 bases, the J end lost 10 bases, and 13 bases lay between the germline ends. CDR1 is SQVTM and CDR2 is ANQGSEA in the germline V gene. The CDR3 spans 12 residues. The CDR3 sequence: CSVEGSLEEQFF. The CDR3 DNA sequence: TGCAGCGTTGAGGGTAGCTTGGAGGAGCAGTTCTTC.

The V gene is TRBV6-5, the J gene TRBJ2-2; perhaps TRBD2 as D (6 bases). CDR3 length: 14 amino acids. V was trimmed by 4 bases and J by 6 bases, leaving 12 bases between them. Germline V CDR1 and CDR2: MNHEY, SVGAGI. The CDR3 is CASSLYRGSGELFF. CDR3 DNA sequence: TGTGCCAGCAGTTTATATCGGGGGTCCGGGGAGCTGTTTTTT.

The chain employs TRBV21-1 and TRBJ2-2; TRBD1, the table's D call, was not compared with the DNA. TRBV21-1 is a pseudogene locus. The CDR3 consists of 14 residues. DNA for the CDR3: TGTGCCACCGGACAGGGTTTACACACCGGGGAGCTGTTTTTT. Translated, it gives CATGQGLHTGELFF.

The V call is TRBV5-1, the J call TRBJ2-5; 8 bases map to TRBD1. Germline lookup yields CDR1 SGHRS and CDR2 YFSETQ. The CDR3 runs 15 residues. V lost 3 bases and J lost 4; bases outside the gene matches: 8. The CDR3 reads CASSWAGGVGETQYF. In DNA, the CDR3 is TGCGCCAGCAGCTGGGCAGGGGGCGTGGGAGAGACCCAGTACTTC.

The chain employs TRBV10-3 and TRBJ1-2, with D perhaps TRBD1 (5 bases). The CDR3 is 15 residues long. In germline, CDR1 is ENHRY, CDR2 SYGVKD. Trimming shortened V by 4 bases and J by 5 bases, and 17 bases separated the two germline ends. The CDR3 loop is CAISGVEGTQYGYTF. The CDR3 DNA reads TGTGCCATCAGTGGGGTGGAGGGGACGCAATATGGCTACACCTTC.

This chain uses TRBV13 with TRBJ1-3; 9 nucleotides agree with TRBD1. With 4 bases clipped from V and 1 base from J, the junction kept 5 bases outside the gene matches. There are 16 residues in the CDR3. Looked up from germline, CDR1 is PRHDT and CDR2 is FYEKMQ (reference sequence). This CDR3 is CASSSNDRGSGNTIYF. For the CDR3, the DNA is TGTGCCAGCAGCTCTAACGACAGGGGGTCTGGAAACACCATATATTTT.

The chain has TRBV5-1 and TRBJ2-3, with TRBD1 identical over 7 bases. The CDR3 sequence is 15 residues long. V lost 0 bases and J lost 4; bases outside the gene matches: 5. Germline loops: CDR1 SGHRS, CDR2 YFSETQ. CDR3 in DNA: TGCGCCAGCAGCTTGGCCCAGGGGGTGGCAGATACGCAGTATTTT. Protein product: CASSLAQGVADTQYF.

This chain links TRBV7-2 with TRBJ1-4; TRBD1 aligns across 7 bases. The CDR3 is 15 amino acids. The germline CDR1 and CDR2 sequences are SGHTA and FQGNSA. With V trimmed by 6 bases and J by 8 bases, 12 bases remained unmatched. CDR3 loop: CASSPVQGKEEKLFF. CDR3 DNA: TGTGCCAGCAGTCCGGTACAGGGGAAGGAAGAAAAACTGTTTTTT. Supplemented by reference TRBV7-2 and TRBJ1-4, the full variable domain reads GAGVSQSPSNKVTEKGKDVELRCDPISGHTALYWYRQSLGQGLEFLIYFQGNSAPDKSGLPSDRFSAERTGGSVSTLTIQRTQQEDSAVYLCASSPVQGKEEKLFFGSGTQLSVL.

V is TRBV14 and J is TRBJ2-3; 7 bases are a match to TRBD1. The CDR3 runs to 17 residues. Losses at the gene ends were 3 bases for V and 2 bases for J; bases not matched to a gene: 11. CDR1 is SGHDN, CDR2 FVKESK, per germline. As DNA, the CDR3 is TGTGCCAGCAGCCAGGAAACCGGGACAGTGAACACAGATACGCAGTATTTT. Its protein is CASSQETGTVNTDTQYF. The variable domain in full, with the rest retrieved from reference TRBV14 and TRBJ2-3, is EAGVTQFPSHSVIEKGQTVTLRCDPISGHDNLYWYRRVMGKEIKFLLHFVKESKQDESGMPNNRFLAERTGGTYSTLKVQPAELEDSGVYFCASSQETGTVNTDTQYFGPGTRLTVL.

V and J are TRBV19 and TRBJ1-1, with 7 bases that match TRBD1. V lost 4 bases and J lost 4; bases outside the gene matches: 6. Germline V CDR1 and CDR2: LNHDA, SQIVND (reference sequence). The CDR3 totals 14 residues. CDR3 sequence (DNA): TGTGCCAGTAGTAATTACAGGGGAATCACTGAAGCTTTCTTT. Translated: CASSNYRGITEAFF.

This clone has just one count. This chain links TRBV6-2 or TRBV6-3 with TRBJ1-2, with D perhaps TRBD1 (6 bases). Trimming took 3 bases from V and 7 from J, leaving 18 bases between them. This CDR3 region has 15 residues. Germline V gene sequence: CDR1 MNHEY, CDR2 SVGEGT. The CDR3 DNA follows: TGTGCCAGCAGTTATTTTGCCAGGGGTGAGTCTGGCTACACCTTC. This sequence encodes CASSYFARGESGYTF.

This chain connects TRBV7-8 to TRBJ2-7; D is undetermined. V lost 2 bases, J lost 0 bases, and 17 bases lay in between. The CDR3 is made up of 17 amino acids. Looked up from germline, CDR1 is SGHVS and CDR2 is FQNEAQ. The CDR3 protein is CASSLSTVQARSYEQYF. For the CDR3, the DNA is TGTGCCAGCAGCTTATCAACCGTGCAGGCCCGCTCCTACGAGCAGTACTTC.

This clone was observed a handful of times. The DNA for the CDR3 is TGTGCCAGCAGTTTTGAGGGTATGAACACTGAAGCTTTCTTT. Translating it yields CASSFEGMNTEAFF. This rearrangement joins TRBV28 to TRBJ1-1; D gene uncertain. The germline V gene encodes CDR1 MDHEN and CDR2 SYDVKM. The length of the CDR3 is 14 residues. V dropped 3 bases and J dropped 0 bases, with 8 bases sitting between them.

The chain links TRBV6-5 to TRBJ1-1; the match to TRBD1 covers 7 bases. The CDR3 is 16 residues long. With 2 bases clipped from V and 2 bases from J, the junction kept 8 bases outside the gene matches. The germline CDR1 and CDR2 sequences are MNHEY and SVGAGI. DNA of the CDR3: TGTGCCAGCAGTTACCTACCGGGACAGCTTAACACTGAAGCTTTCTTT. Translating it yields CASSYLPGQLNTEAFF.

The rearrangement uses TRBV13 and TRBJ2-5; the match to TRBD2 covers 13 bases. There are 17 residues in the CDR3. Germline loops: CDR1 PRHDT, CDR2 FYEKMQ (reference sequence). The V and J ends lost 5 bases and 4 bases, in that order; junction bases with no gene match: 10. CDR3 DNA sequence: TGTGCCAGCAGCCCTGGACTAGCGGGAGACTCTGGAGAGACCCAGTACTTC. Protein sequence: CASSPGLAGDSGETQYF.

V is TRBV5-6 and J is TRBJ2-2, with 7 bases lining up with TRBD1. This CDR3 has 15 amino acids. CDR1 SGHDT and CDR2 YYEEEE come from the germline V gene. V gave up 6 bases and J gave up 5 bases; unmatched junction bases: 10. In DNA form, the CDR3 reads TGTGCCAGCACCCCTTTCAGGGGGTGGACCGGGGAGCTGTTTTTT. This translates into CASTPFRGWTGELFF.

CDR3 in DNA: TGCGCCAGCAGCTTGGAACAGGGGTTTTTCACCTTC. It yields the protein CASSLEQGFFTF. The chain links TRBV5-1 to TRBJ1-2; TRBD1 aligns across 7 bases. Germline V gene data show CDR1 as SGHRS and CDR2 as YFSETQ. The CDR3 is 12 amino acids. Germline trimming cut 0 bases from V and 13 bases from J; bases unmatched to any gene: 6.

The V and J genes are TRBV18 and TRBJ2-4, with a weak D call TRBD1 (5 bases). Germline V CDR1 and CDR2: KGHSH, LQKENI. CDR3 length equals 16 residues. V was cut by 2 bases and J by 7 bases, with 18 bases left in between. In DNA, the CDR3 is TGTGCCAGCTCACCAACGGTCCCGTCAGGGTTGAACATTCAGTACTTC. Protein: CASSPTVPSGLNIQYF.

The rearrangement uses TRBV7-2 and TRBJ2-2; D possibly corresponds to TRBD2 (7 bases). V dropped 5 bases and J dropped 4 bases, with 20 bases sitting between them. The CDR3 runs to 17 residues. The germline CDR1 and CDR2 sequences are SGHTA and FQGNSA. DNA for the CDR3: TGTGCCAGCAGCCCAATAGGGGCGGGGGCGGGCACCGGGGAGCTGTTTTTT. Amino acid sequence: CASSPIGAGAGTGELFF.

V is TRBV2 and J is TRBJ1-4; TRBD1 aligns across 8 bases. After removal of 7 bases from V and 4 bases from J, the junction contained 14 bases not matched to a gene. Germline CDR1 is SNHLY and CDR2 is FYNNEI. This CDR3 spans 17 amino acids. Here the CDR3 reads CASMAGTGDQYNEKLFF. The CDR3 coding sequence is TGTGCCAGCATGGCCGGGACAGGCGACCAATATAATGAAAAACTGTTTTTT.

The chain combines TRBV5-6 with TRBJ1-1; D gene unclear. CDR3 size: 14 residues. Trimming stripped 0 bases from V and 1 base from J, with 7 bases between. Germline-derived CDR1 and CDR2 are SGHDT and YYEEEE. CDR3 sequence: CASSLGSGNTEAFF. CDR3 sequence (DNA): TGTGCCAGCAGCTTGGGTTCAGGGAACACTGAAGCTTTCTTT.

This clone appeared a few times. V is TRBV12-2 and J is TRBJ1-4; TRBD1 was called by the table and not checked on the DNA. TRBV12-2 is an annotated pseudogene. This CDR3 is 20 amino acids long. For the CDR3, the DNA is TGTGCAAGTCGCTTAAGAGAACCTTCGACAGTGCAGTCGAAGAATGAAAAACTGTTTTTT. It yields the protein CASRLREPSTVQSKNEKLFF.

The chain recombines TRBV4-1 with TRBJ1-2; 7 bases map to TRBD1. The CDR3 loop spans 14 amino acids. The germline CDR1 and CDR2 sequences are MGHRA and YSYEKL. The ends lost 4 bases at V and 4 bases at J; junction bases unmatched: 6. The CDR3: CASSPGTVSYGYTF. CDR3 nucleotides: TGCGCCAGCAGCCCCGGGACAGTCTCCTATGGCTACACCTTC.

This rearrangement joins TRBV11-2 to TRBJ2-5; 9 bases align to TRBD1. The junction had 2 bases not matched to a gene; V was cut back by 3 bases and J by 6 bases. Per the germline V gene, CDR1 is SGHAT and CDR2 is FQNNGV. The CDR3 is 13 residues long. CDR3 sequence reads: CASSLGQGKTQYF. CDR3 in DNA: TGTGCCAGCAGCTTGGGACAGGGAAAGACCCAGTACTTC. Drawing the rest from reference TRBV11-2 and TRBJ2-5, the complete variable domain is EAGVAQSPRYKIIEKRQSVAFWCNPISGHATLYWYQQILGQGPKLLIQFQNNGVVDDSQLPKDRFSAERLKGVDSTLKIQPAKLEDSAVYLCASSLGQGKTQYFGPGTRLLVL.

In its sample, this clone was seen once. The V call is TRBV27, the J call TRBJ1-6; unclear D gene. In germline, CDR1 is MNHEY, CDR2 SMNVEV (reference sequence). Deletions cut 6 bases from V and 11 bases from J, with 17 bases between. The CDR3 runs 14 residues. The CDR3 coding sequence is TGTGCCAGCAGCGGAGGACGGGCCGTGGCACCCCTCCACTTT. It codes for CASSGGRAVAPLHF.

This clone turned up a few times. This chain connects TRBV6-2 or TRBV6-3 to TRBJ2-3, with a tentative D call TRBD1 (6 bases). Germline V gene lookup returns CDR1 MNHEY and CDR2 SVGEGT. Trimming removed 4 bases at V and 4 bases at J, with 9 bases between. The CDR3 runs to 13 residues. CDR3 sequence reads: CASSSQGPDTQYF. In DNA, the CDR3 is TGTGCCAGCAGTTCACAGGGTCCAGATACGCAGTATTTT.